Sequencing of this T cell receptor beta chain was carried out in a study of early T cells in non-severe SARS-CoV-2 infection. Study background: Unpaired chains resulted from sequencing bulk RNA of unsorted whole blood.

Concerning this clonotype: What it binds is not known.

Overall study findings and caveats: Sequences matched to VDJdb favored anti-spike CD8 responses, while private and CD4 specificities were missed.

TCRdb re-called the 5' RACE reads with MiXCR, one entry per CDR3 protein. The sample shows about 40,000 distinct CDR3 sequences, around 6.3% of them seen only once. This receptor was obtained from an adult who was a healthcare worker with PCR-confirmed SARS-CoV-2 infection or an uninfected control (not recorded which). The sample in question was whole blood, obtained at baseline.

The CDR3: CASSFSINYGYTF. In nucleotides, the CDR3 is TGTGCCAGCAGTTTCAGTATTAACTATGGCTACACCTTC. The chain couples TRBV12-3 or TRBV12-4 to TRBJ1-2; no clear D. Trimming took 3 bases from V and 1 from J, leaving 6 bases between them. The CDR3 extends over 13 amino acids.